Each of the 22 T cell receptor beta chains below was sequenced from the same sample in a study of blood T cell repertoires in COVID-19. Assay: immunoSEQ multiplex PCR; the TCRdb copy retains only in-frame clones and omits some. In the table there are some 90,000 clones, more than 70% of which are singletons. Sequences were obtained from peripheral blood. The receptors were gathered from a man between 45 and 60 years old with COVID-19, enrolled during active disease.

J is TRBJ1-2 and V is TRBV3-1 (or the pseudogene TRBV3-2); no definite D call. Trimming took off 0 bases at V and 4 bases at J, with 6 bases between the two ends. From germline, CDR1 is LGHDT and CDR2 YNNKEL (reference sequence). The CDR3 length is 13 residues. The chain's CDR3 is CASSQEQLYGYTF. CDR3 nucleotide sequence: TGTGCCAGCAGCCAAGAACAGCTCTATGGCTACACCTTC.

The V and J genes are TRBV4-2 and TRBJ1-4; D uncertain. Deletions cut 1 base from V and 6 bases from J, with 12 bases between. The CDR3 has 15 residues. From germline, CDR1 is LGHNA and CDR2 YNFKEQ. CDR3 DNA sequence: TGTGCCAGCAGCCAAGGGCGGGTTGGGGATGAAAAACTGTTTTTT. Translating it yields CASSQGRVGDEKLFF.

V is TRBV10-3 and J is TRBJ1-6; D unclear. Trimming took 8 bases from V and 7 from J, leaving 12 bases between them. This CDR3 comprises 13 residues. CDR1 and CDR2 from the germline V gene are ENHRY and SYGVKD. The CDR3 region is CAISKGENSPLHF. For the CDR3, the DNA is TGTGCCATCTCGAAGGGAGAAAATTCACCCCTCCACTTT.

J is TRBJ1-6 and V is TRBV27, with D perhaps TRBD1 (5 bases). The CDR3 has 14 residues. V dropped 0 bases and J dropped 9 bases, with 9 bases sitting between them. Germline V lookup: CDR1 MNHEY, CDR2 SMNVEV (reference sequence). CDR3 amino acids: CASSLSQGSSPLHF. DNA of the CDR3: TGTGCCAGCAGTTTATCGCAGGGCAGTTCACCCCTCCACTTT.

This clone was observed a single time. The chain employs TRBV14 and TRBJ2-7, with D possibly TRBD2 on 6 matching bases. CDR1 SGHDN and CDR2 FVKESK come from the germline V gene. Trimming removed 1 base from V and 5 bases from J, with 18 bases in between. The CDR3 contains 16 residues. The CDR3 DNA is TGTGCCAGCAGCCAAGGGGTCCGGACGGGGGTCCACGAGCAGTACTTC. It yields the protein CASSQGVRTGVHEQYF.

The gene calls are TRBV4-3 and TRBJ2-7; TRBD2 might be the D (5 bases). CDR1 and CDR2 (germline): LGHNA, YSLEER. The CDR3 covers 14 residues. Trimming took 4 bases from V and 6 from J, leaving 16 bases between them. The CDR3 DNA follows: TGCGCCAGCAGCCCCTCGGCGGGCAGCCCCGAGCAGTACTTC. It yields the protein CASSPSAGSPEQYF.

The V and J genes are TRBV9 and TRBJ1-2; D not resolved. The CDR3 length is 14 residues. V was trimmed by 0 bases and J by 7 bases, leaving 13 bases between them. Germline CDR1 is SGDLS and CDR2 is YYNGEE. The chain's CDR3 is CASSVEPGPLGYTF. DNA for the CDR3: TGTGCCAGCAGCGTAGAACCAGGCCCCCTTGGCTACACCTTC.

This sequence joins TRBV29-1 and TRBJ1-2; TRBD1 aligns across 7 bases. Germline V gives CDR1 SQVTM, CDR2 ANQGSEA. V lost 4 bases, J lost 3 bases, and 5 bases stayed unmatched. CDR3 length equals 13 residues. The CDR3 DNA is TGCAGCGTTGTTCAGGGACAGTACTATGGCTACACCTTC. Its translation is CSVVQGQYYGYTF.

J is TRBJ2-4 and V is TRBV10-2, with 9 nucleotides matching TRBD2. In germline, CDR1 is WSHSY, CDR2 SAAADI. The CDR3 extends over 14 amino acids. After removal of 2 bases from V and 13 bases from J, the junction contained 9 bases not matched to a gene. CDR3 in DNA: TGCGCCAGCAGTGAGGCAGCTAGCGGGGCCACACAGTACTTC. Translated: CASSEAASGATQYF.

This clone was detected only once. This chain connects TRBV4-1 to TRBJ1-1; D may be TRBD1 (6 bases). This CDR3 is 15 amino acids long. The V and J ends lost 0 bases and 1 base respectively, with 9 bases between them. Germline CDR1 is MGHRA and CDR2 is YSYEKL. The CDR3: CASSQDPTGNTEAFF. CDR3 nucleotide sequence: TGCGCCAGCAGCCAAGACCCGACAGGGAACACTGAAGCTTTCTTT.

This clone was counted a single time. The chain has TRBV12-3 or TRBV12-4 and TRBJ1-5; D not resolved. V lost 1 base to trimming and J lost 9 bases, with 10 bases between them. This CDR3 is built from 13 residues. The CDR3 DNA sequence: TGTGCCAGCAGTTTAGGGTCACCGGGGCCCCAGCATTTT. Encoded protein: CASSLGSPGPQHF.

The chain couples TRBV29-1 to TRBJ2-3; TRBD1 aligns across 8 bases. CDR1 and CDR2 from the germline V gene are SQVTM and ANQGSEA. The ends lost 4 bases at V and 3 bases at J; junction bases unmatched: 9. There are 15 residues in the CDR3. The CDR3 sequence: CSVAAGTGTTDTQYF. In nucleotides, the CDR3 is TGCAGCGTTGCAGCCGGGACAGGAACGACAGATACGCAGTATTTT.

The chain combines TRBV7-9 with TRBJ1-4; TRBD1 aligns across 10 bases. Looked up from germline, CDR1 is SEHNR and CDR2 is FQNEAQ (reference sequence). CDR3 length: 12 residues. Trimming cost V 2 bases and J 15 bases; bases outside gene matches: 3. In DNA form, the CDR3 reads TGTGCCAGCAGCTTATCGGACAGGGGGGTGTTTTTT. It yields the protein CASSLSDRGVFF.

V gene TRBV6-2 or TRBV6-3 combines with J gene TRBJ1-6; D is possibly TRBD1 (6 bases). The CDR3 runs 14 residues. CDR1 is MNHEY, CDR2 SVGEGT, per germline. Trimming took 6 bases from V and 10 from J, leaving 16 bases between them. The CDR3 DNA is TGTGCCAGCAGCCTACAGGGTCCAACCTCACCCCTCCACTTT. It translates to CASSLQGPTSPLHF.

The chain couples TRBV5-1 to TRBJ2-1, with TRBD1 identical over 8 bases. The V segment lost 4 bases and the J segment 5 bases; nucleotides outside the gene matches: 2. The CDR3 extends over 13 amino acids. CDR1 and CDR2 from the germline V gene are SGHRS and YFSETQ. CDR3 protein: CASSRQGNNEQFF. The DNA of the CDR3 is TGCGCCAGCAGCCGACAGGGGAACAATGAGCAGTTCTTC.

The J gene is TRBJ1-1, the V gene TRBV30, with TRBD1 as a possible D gene (5 bases). The CDR3 is made up of 13 amino acids. Trimming left V 0 bases short and J 7 bases short, with 12 bases between. Germline V gives CDR1 GTSNPN, CDR2 SVGIG (reference sequence). CDR3 amino acids: CAWSVRGGNEAFF. CDR3 nucleotides: TGTGCCTGGAGTGTACGTGGGGGGAATGAAGCTTTCTTT.

DNA for the CDR3: TGTGCCAGCAGCGCGAGACAGGGGTTAAATTCACCCCTCCACTTT. This encodes CASSARQGLNSPLHF. This chain connects TRBV7-8 to TRBJ1-6, with 8 bases identical to TRBD1. Trimming at V came to 5 bases and at J to 7 bases, leaving 7 bases not matched to a gene. This CDR3 is built from 15 residues. CDR1 is SGHVS and CDR2 is FQNEAQ in the germline V gene. Combining the CDR3 with reference TRBV7-8 and TRBJ1-6 gives the whole variable domain GAGVSQSPRYKVAKRGQDVALRCDPISGHVSLFWYQQALGQGPEFLTYFQNEAQLDKSGLPSDRFFAERPEGSVSTLKIQRTQQEDSAVYLCASSARQGLNSPLHFGNGTRLTVT.

The V and J genes are TRBV30 and TRBJ1-2; no definite D call. Germline V gene sequence: CDR1 GTSNPN, CDR2 SVGIG (reference sequence). The CDR3 extends over 13 amino acids. V was shortened by 0 bases and J by 4 bases, with 9 bases between the two germline ends. In nucleotides, the CDR3 is TGTGCCTGGAGTGTAGGTCAGGTCTATGGCTACACCTTC. Translated: CAWSVGQVYGYTF.

The J gene is TRBJ1-5, the V gene TRBV5-8, with 8 bases lining up with TRBD1. The ends lost 4 bases at V and 2 bases at J; junction bases unmatched: 8. CDR3 length equals 16 residues. The germline CDR1 and CDR2 sequences are SGHTS and YDEGEE. The CDR3 DNA is TGTGCCAGCAGCCGCAATACGGGACAGGGCAATCAGCCCCAGCATTTT. This sequence encodes CASSRNTGQGNQPQHF.

The chain combines TRBV4-3 with TRBJ1-2; D gene unclear. Trimming took 0 bases from V and 3 from J, leaving 14 bases between them. This CDR3 is built from 16 residues. CDR1 is LGHNA, CDR2 YSLEER, per germline. The CDR3 is CASSQDARVGYYGYTF. DNA for the CDR3: TGCGCCAGCAGCCAAGATGCGAGGGTCGGGTACTATGGCTACACCTTC.

This clone was counted a single time. J is TRBJ2-2 and V is TRBV3-1 (or the pseudogene TRBV3-2); 14 bases line up with TRBD2. Germline V gene sequence: CDR1 LGHDT, CDR2 YNNKEL (reference sequence). Trimming cost V 4 bases and J 2 bases; bases outside gene matches: 3. CDR3 length: 17 residues. CDR3 residues: CASSRGTSGGNTGELFF. The CDR3 coding sequence is TGTGCCAGCAGCCGAGGGACTAGCGGGGGAAACACCGGGGAGCTGTTTTTT.

J is TRBJ1-1 and V is TRBV5-8; D is perhaps TRBD1 (5 bases). CDR1 and CDR2 (germline): SGHTS, YDEGEE. V was shortened by 0 bases and J by 0 bases, with 9 bases between the two germline ends. CDR3 length: 15 amino acids. The CDR3 spells CASSLAQGMNTEAFF. The DNA for the CDR3 is TGTGCCAGCAGCTTGGCCCAGGGAATGAACACTGAAGCTTTCTTT.